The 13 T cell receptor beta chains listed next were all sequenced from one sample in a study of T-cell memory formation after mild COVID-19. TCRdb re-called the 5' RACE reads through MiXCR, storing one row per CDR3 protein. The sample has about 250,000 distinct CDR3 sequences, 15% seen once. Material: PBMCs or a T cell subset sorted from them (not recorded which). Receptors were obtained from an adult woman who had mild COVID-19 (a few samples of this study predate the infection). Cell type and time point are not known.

In DNA form, the CDR3 reads TGTGCCAGCAGTGCGACAACTAACTATGGCTACACCTTC. Translating gives CASSATTNYGYTF. V is TRBV6-2 or TRBV6-3 and J is TRBJ1-2; D is undetermined. The V gene's germline CDR1 is MNHEY and CDR2 SVGEGT. The CDR3 is made up of 13 amino acids. Trimming pared 5 bases from V and 0 bases from J, leaving 7 bases between.

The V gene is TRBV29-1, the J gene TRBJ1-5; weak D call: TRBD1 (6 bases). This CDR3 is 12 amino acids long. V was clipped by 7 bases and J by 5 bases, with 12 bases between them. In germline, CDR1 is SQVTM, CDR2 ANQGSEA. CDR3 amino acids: CSAGTLDQPQHF. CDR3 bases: TGCAGCGCCGGGACACTCGATCAGCCCCAGCATTTT.

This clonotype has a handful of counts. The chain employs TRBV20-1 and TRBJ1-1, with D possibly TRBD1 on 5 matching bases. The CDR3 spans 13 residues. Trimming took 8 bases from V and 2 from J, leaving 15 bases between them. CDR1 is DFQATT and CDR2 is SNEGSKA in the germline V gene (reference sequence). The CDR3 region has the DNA TGCAGTTCTCAACGACAGCCAAACACTGAAGCTTTCTTT. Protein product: CSSQRQPNTEAFF.

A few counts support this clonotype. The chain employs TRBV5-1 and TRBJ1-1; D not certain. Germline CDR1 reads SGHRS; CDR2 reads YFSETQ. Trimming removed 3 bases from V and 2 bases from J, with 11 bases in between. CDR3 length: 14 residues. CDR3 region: CASSSGPANTEAFF. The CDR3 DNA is TGCGCCAGCAGCTCCGGGCCAGCCAACACTGAAGCTTTCTTT.

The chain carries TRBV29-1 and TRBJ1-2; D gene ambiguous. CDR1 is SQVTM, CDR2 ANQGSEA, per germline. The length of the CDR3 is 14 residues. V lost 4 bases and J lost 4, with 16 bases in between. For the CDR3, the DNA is TGCAGCGTTGCCATTGGGGTCCCGGGCTATGGCTACACCTTC. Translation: CSVAIGVPGYGYTF.

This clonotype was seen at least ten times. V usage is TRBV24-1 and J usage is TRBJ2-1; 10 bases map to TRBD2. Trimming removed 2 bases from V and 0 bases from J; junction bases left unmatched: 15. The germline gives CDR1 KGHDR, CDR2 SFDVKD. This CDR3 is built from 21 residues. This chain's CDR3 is CATSDSLAGVGGDGSYNEQFF. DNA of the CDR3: TGTGCCACCAGTGATTCCCTAGCGGGAGTGGGAGGGGATGGCTCCTACAATGAGCAGTTCTTC.

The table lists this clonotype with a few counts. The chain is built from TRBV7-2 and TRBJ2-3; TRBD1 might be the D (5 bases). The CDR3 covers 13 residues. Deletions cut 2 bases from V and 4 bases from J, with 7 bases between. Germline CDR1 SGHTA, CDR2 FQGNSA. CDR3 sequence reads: CASSLIRADTQYF. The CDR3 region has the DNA TGTGCCAGCAGCTTAATCAGGGCAGATACGCAGTATTTT.

The CDR3 DNA reads TGTGCCAGCTCACCAAAACAGGGCGGTCTAGGGGAGCTGTTTTTT. Amino acids: CASSPKQGGLGELFF. The chain couples TRBV18 to TRBJ2-2, with a possible D match to TRBD1 (6 bases). This CDR3 region has 15 residues. Germline lookup yields CDR1 KGHSH and CDR2 LQKENI. Between the trimmed V and J ends, which lost 2 bases and 8 bases, there was a span of 15 bases.

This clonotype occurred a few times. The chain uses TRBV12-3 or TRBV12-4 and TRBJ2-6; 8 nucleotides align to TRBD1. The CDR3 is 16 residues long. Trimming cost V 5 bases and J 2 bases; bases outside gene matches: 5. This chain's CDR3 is CASSPRTGTGANVLTF. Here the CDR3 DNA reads TGTGCCAGCAGTCCCCGGACAGGGACTGGGGCCAACGTCCTGACTTTC.

This chain's CDR3 is CATSDSDRYQETQYF. As DNA, the CDR3 is TGTGCCACCAGTGACTCGGACAGGTACCAAGAGACCCAGTACTTC. The chain recombines TRBV24-1 with TRBJ2-5; 7 positions match TRBD1. The CDR3 is 15 amino acids. Germline assignment: CDR1 KGHDR and CDR2 SFDVKD. With V trimmed by 4 bases and J by 0 bases, 4 bases remained unmatched.

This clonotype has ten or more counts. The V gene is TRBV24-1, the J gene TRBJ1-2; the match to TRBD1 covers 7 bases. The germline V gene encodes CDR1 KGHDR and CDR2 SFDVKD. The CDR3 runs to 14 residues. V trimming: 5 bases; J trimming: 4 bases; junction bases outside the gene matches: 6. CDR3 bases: TGTGCCACCAGTGCCTCGGGACAGATCTATGGCTACACCTTC. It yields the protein CATSASGQIYGYTF.

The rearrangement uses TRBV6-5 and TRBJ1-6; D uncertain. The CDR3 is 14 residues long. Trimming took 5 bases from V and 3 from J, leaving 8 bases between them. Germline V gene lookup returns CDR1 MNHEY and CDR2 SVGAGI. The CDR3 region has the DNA TGTGCCAGCAGTAGCAGAAGCTATAATTCACCCCTCCACTTT. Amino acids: CASSSRSYNSPLHF.

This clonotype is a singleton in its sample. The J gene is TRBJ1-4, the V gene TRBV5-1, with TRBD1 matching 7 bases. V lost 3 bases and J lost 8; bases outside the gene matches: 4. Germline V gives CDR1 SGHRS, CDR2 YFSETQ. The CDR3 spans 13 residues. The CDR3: CASSSGTVEKLFF. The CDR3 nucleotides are TGCGCCAGCAGCTCTGGGACAGTCGAAAAACTGTTTTTT.